These T cell receptor beta chains were read from a single sample in a study of CD8 T cells in ankylosing spondylitis. TCRdb used MiXCR to reprocess the 5' RACE reads, holding one entry per CDR3 protein. Of just over 350,000 distinct CDR3 sequences in the sample, 20% to 25% are singletons; the top ten hold less than 15%. Sequences were obtained from blood, either unsorted or a sorted T cell fraction (not recorded which). The receptors were gathered from a male donor with ankylosing spondylitis or in good health (not recorded which). Each CDR3 is given with its conserved first and last residue. D genes are given only for firm matches. Clone size, where shown, is once, few, many, or a class for clones that have expanded.

clone size: -
D gene: -
J gene: TRBJ2-2
V gene: TRBV7-3
CDR3 DNA: TGTGCCAGCTCAGACGGGGCCAACACCGGGGAGCTGTTTTTT
CDR3 protein: CASSDGANTGELFF

clone size: many
D gene: -
J gene: TRBJ2-3
V gene: TRBV29-1
CDR3 DNA: TGCAGCGTTGAAGACAGGGGGGGGCCAGATACGCAGTATTTT
CDR3 protein: CSVEDRGGPDTQYF

clone size: -
D gene: TRBD2
J gene: TRBJ2-6
V gene: TRBV9
CDR3 DNA: TGTGCCAGCAGCCCCCGACTAGCGGGCGACTCTGGGGCCAACGTCCTGACTTTC
CDR3 protein: CASSPRLAGDSGANVLTF

clone size: -
D gene: -
J gene: TRBJ2-7
V gene: TRBV5-1
CDR3 DNA: TGCGCCAGCAGTGATGGCCTGGGGCCCTACGAGCAGTACTTC
CDR3 protein: CASSDGLGPYEQYF

clone size: -
D gene: TRBD2
J gene: TRBJ2-1
V gene: TRBV6-5
CDR3 DNA: TGTGCCAGCAGTTCTAGCCGACTAGCGGGGGGGAGTGAGCAGTTCTTC
CDR3 protein: CASSSSRLAGGSEQFF

clone size: -
D gene: TRBD2
J gene: TRBJ2-5
V gene: TRBV5-6
CDR3 DNA: TGTGCCAGCACCGATCTAGCGGGGAACCAAGAGACCCAGTACTTC
CDR3 protein: CASTDLAGNQETQYF

clone size: many
D gene: TRBD1
J gene: TRBJ2-7
V gene: TRBV10-2
CDR3 DNA: TGCGCCAGCAGTGGACAGGGTCTGTATGAGCAGTACTTC
CDR3 protein: CASSGQGLYEQYF

clone size: few
D gene: TRBD2
J gene: TRBJ2-2
V gene: TRBV9
CDR3 DNA: TGTGCCAGCAGCGAGTTAGCGGGGGGGAACACCGGGGAGCTGTTTTTT
CDR3 protein: CASSELAGGNTGELFF

clone size: -
D gene: TRBD2
J gene: TRBJ2-3
V gene: TRBV25-1
CDR3 DNA: TGTGCCAGCAGTGAATCCCCTAGCGGGGGGGCCGATACGCAGTATTTT
CDR3 protein: CASSESPSGGADTQYF

clone size: few
D gene: -
J gene: TRBJ2-5
V gene: TRBV15
CDR3 DNA: TGTGCCACCAGCAGCCGGGGCCAGACTAAAGAGACCCAGTACTTC
CDR3 protein: CATSSRGQTKETQYF

clone size: -
D gene: -
J gene: TRBJ1-5
V gene: TRBV12-3/TRBV12-4
CDR3 DNA: TGTGCCAGCACGACCGACAGGAGGGCGGGTCAGCCCCAGCATTTT
CDR3 protein: CASTTDRRAGQPQHF

clone size: -
D gene: TRBD2
J gene: TRBJ2-3
V gene: TRBV20-1
CDR3 DNA: TGCAGTGCTAGAGCGGGGGGGCGTAATATGTTCTCCACAGATACGCAGTATTTT
CDR3 protein: CSARAGGRNMFSTDTQYF

clone size: few
D gene: TRBD2
J gene: TRBJ2-2
V gene: TRBV4-1
CDR3 DNA: TGCGCCAGCAGCCAAGAGGGGGGACTACCGGCTCGTGGGCTGTTTTTT
CDR3 protein: CASSQEGGLPARGLFF

clone size: once
D gene: TRBD1
J gene: TRBJ2-2
V gene: TRBV27
CDR3 DNA: TGTGCCAGCAGCTCACACAGGGGGGCCACCGGGGAGCTGTTTTTT
CDR3 protein: CASSSHRGATGELFF

clone size: few
D gene: -
J gene: TRBJ2-3
V gene: TRBV4-1
CDR3 DNA: TGCGCCAGCAGCCAAGTTTGGCCCTCGGGCCTAGATACGCAGTATTTT
CDR3 protein: CASSQVWPSGLDTQYF

clone size: few
D gene: -
J gene: TRBJ1-2
V gene: TRBV10-3
CDR3 DNA: TGTGCCATCAGTGAGTTTGAGGGTGCCTATGGCTACACCTTC
CDR3 protein: CAISEFEGAYGYTF

clone size: -
D gene: TRBD1
J gene: TRBJ2-7
V gene: TRBV9
CDR3 DNA: TGTGCCAGCAGCGTAGGAGGGACAGGGCACTACGAGCAGTACTTC
CDR3 protein: CASSVGGTGHYEQYF

clone size: -
D gene: -
J gene: TRBJ2-4
V gene: TRBV11-2
CDR3 DNA: TGTGCCAGCAGCTTATGGGGCGGGTCCAAAAACATTCAGTACTTC
CDR3 protein: CASSLWGGSKNIQYF

clone size: few
D gene: -
J gene: TRBJ1-1
V gene: TRBV10-3
CDR3 DNA: TGTGCCATCAGTGACCCGGGGACGGTAGGCACTGAAGCTTTCTTT
CDR3 protein: CAISDPGTVGTEAFF

clone size: few
D gene: -
J gene: TRBJ2-3
V gene: TRBV7-9
CDR3 DNA: TGTGCCAGCAGCTTAGCGGTCGGGTCCCCAGATACGCAGTATTTT
CDR3 protein: CASSLAVGSPDTQYF

clone size: -
D gene: TRBD2
J gene: TRBJ2-5
V gene: TRBV12-3/TRBV12-4
CDR3 DNA: TGTGCCAGCAGTCCTTTAGCGGGGGGGCGTGGGAAGACCCAGTACTTC
CDR3 protein: CASSPLAGGRGKTQYF

clone size: -
D gene: -
J gene: TRBJ2-2
V gene: TRBV27
CDR3 DNA: TGTGCCAGCAGTCCCGGGCTGACCTCGAACACCGGGGAGCTGTTTTTT
CDR3 protein: CASSPGLTSNTGELFF

clone size: few
D gene: TRBD1
J gene: TRBJ2-1
V gene: TRBV20-1
CDR3 DNA: TGCAGTGCTCTCCAGGGGGCGCGGAATGAGCAGTTCTTC
CDR3 protein: CSALQGARNEQFF

clone size: few
D gene: -
J gene: TRBJ2-7
V gene: TRBV5-1
CDR3 DNA: TGCGCCAGCAGCTCCGGGACGGACTTAGATTTCTACGAGCAGTACTTC
CDR3 protein: CASSSGTDLDFYEQYF

clone size: -
D gene: -
J gene: TRBJ1-2
V gene: TRBV29-1
CDR3 DNA: TGCAGCGTTGTTCCAGAAAACTATGGCTACACCTTC
CDR3 protein: CSVVPENYGYTF

clone size: few
D gene: -
J gene: TRBJ1-1
V gene: TRBV6-1
CDR3 DNA: TGTGCCAGCAGTCCCAGTCGAGTCGTTAACACTGAAGCTTTCTTT
CDR3 protein: CASSPSRVVNTEAFF

clone size: few
D gene: -
J gene: TRBJ2-1
V gene: TRBV15
CDR3 DNA: TGTGCCACCAGAGAAGGGGCGATTTACAATGAGCAGTTCTTC
CDR3 protein: CATREGAIYNEQFF